The sequence of this TCR beta chain was determined in a study of blood T cell repertoires in COVID-19. Study-wide background: Samples taken during acute and convalescent COVID-19 were collected in the United States, Italy and Spain. PBMCs, B-cell-depleted T cells, or T cells were the source of the cDNA or gDNA that made up the material.

Authors' analysis steps: Reference gene primer amplification yielded estimated nucleated cell counts. The data were produced by immunoSEQ multiplex PCR, yet TCRdb's version contains in-frame clones alone and is incomplete. V, J and clone size are those of that table, while D and trimming were read from the DNA. The data hold approximately 260,000 clones, with approximately 82% observed a single time. The material sequenced was peripheral blood. This TCR was sampled from a woman aged 80 or over with active or convalescent COVID-19.

CDR3 sequence reads: CASSLVRGDQPQHF. DNA for the CDR3: TGTGCCAGCAGCTTAGTCCGCGGGGATCAGCCCCAGCATTTT. The chain joins TRBV7-8 to TRBJ1-5; unclear D gene. CDR1 and CDR2 (germline): SGHVS, FQNEAQ. The length of the CDR3 is 14 residues. V lost 1 base and J 5 bases, leaving 9 bases between the germline ends.